The 31 T cell receptor beta chains below were found in one sample sequenced in a study of T cell clonality in common variable immunodeficiency. Measured with immunoSEQ multiplex PCR; TCRdb has only the in-frame clones, and not every one. The specimen gives approximately 34,000 clones without singletons; the ten biggest hold approximately 3.5%. The sample comprised peripheral blood mononuclear cells. The origin of the receptors is a person between 18 and 75 years old in good health.

This clone was observed at least ten times. The read gets to within 3 residues of the CDR3 end, and the germline J gene fills in the rest. The chain is built from TRBV7-9 and TRBJ1-2, with D tentatively TRBD1 (6 bases). CDR3 length equals 12 residues. V was cut by 8 bases and J by 3 bases, with 10 bases left in between. CDR1 SEHNR and CDR2 FQNEAQ come from the germline V gene (reference sequence). CDR3 DNA (partial): TGTGCCAGCGAAGGACAGTACTATGGC. Its translation: CASEGQYYG. The whole CDR3 reads CASEGQYYGYTF.

This clone has just a few counts. The read halts 3 residues ahead of the CDR3 end, with the missing end drawn from the germline J gene. The chain has TRBV2 and TRBJ2-2, with 7 bases matching TRBD1. V lost 4 bases, J lost 0 bases, and 8 bases stayed unmatched. Germline lookup yields CDR1 SNHLY and CDR2 FYNNEI. The CDR3 covers 17 residues. CDR3: CASSVIGGPANTGELFF. CDR3 DNA, as far as it was read: TGTGCCAGCAGTGTCATAGGGGGCCCCGCGAACACCGGGGAG. Variable domain in full (rest from reference TRBV2 and TRBJ2-2): EPEVTQTPSHQVTQMGQEVILRCVPISNHLYFYWYRQILGQKVEFLVSFYNNEISEKSEIFDDQFSVERPDGSNFTLKIRSTKLEDSAMYFCASSVIGGPANTGELFFGEGSRLTVL.

This clone was counted many times. The CDR3 end falls 3 residues outside the read, so it is completed with the germline J gene. The chain links TRBV4-1 to TRBJ2-7, with D unresolved. The CDR3 has 14 residues. The V end was cut by 0 bases, the J end by 2 bases, with 8 bases between. Germline V gene sequence: CDR1 MGHRA, CDR2 YSYEKL. CDR3 residues: CASSQDRRAYEQYF. The CDR3 bases that were read are TGCGCCAGCAGCCAAGACAGGCGAGCCTACGAG.

The sample holds many counts of this clone. The read gets to within 3 residues of the CDR3 end, and the germline J gene fills in the rest. The rearrangement uses TRBV20-1 and TRBJ2-5; the match to TRBD2 covers 13 bases. There are 17 residues in the CDR3. CDR1 is DFQATT and CDR2 is SNEGSKA in the germline V gene (reference sequence). The J segment lost 5 bases and the V segment lost 3 bases, leaving 12 bases of the junction unmatched. CDR3 residues: CSASPRTSGRTAETQYF. The sequenced CDR3 bases are TGCAGTGCTAGCCCAAGGACTAGCGGGAGAACGGCGGAGACC.

Remarks on this clone: The read stops 3 residues short of the end of the CDR3; the missing end is completed from the germline J gene. V usage is TRBV2 and J usage is TRBJ1-5; D possibly corresponds to TRBD1 (6 bases). The V gene's germline CDR1 is SNHLY and CDR2 FYNNEI. The CDR3 runs 14 residues. The ends were cut back, 1 base at V and 8 bases at J, with 12 bases in the middle. CDR3 in amino acids: CASSEGKGGEPQHF. The CDR3 bases that were read are TGTGCCAGCAGTGAAGGTAAAGGGGGTGAGCCC.

This clone was recorded many times. The read gets to within 3 residues of the CDR3 end, and the germline J gene fills in the rest. This chain connects TRBV4-1 to TRBJ2-5, with a tentative D call TRBD2 (5 bases). Germline V gene sequence: CDR1 MGHRA, CDR2 YSYEKL. V gave up 4 bases and J gave up 3 bases, with 9 bases separating them. The CDR3 runs to 13 residues. The CDR3 protein is CASSPGLEETQYF. Incomplete CDR3 DNA: TGCGCCAGCAGCCCAGGACTGGAAGAGACC.

Many counts were recorded for this clone. The read ends 3 residues early relative to the CDR3; the germline J gene fills the gap. This chain links TRBV19 with TRBJ2-3; D perhaps matches TRBD1 (5 bases). The germline V and J ends were trimmed by 3 bases and 0 bases, with 13 bases remaining between them. Looked up from germline, CDR1 is LNHDA and CDR2 is SQIVND (reference sequence). This CDR3 has 16 amino acids. This CDR3 is CASSILAGWSTDTQYF. Incomplete CDR3 DNA: TGTGCCAGTAGTATTCTGGCAGGGTGGAGCACAGATACG.

This clone was counted many times. The CDR3 end falls 3 residues outside the read, so it is completed with the germline J gene. This rearrangement joins TRBV5-1 to TRBJ2-4, with 9 positions matching TRBD1. The CDR3 has 16 amino acids. With 2 bases clipped from V and 7 bases from J, the junction kept 10 bases outside the gene matches. Germline assignment: CDR1 SGHRS and CDR2 YFSETQ. CDR3 DNA, as far as it was read: TGCGCCAGCAGCTTAAGCACCGGGACAGGGATGAACATT. It yields the protein CASSLSTGTGMNI. The CDR3 in full is CASSLSTGTGMNIQYF.

Ten or more counts support this clone. The read terminates 3 residues before the CDR3 end, so the remaining end is supplied by the germline J gene. The chain carries TRBV4-1 and TRBJ1-4; D is ambiguous. CDR3 length: 16 residues. Trimming left V 0 bases short and J 8 bases short, with 16 bases between. CDR1 MGHRA and CDR2 YSYEKL come from the germline V gene. CDR3: CASSQENLGSREKLFF. The covered CDR3 bases are TGCGCCAGCAGCCAAGAAAACTTGGGCAGCCGGGAAAAA.

This clone came up many times. Coverage ceases 3 residues before the CDR3 finishes, and the germline J gene fills in the end. The chain uses TRBV30 and TRBJ2-3, with D possibly TRBD1 on 6 matching bases. CDR1 is GTSNPN, CDR2 SVGIG, per germline (reference sequence). The CDR3 extends over 15 amino acids. V lost 0 bases and J 4 bases, leaving 14 bases between the germline ends. The CDR3 bases that were read are TGTGCCTGGAGTGTACAGGGCGTTCCCGCAGATACG. Its translation: CAWSVQGVPADT. The full CDR3 sequence reads CAWSVQGVPADTQYF.

This clone was counted only a few times. Sequencing ends 3 residues short of the CDR3 end; the germline J gene provides the rest. The J gene is TRBJ2-3, the V gene TRBV19; 9 nucleotides match TRBD2. Looked up from germline, CDR1 is LNHDA and CDR2 is SQIVND (reference sequence). The CDR3 contains 15 residues. The CDR3 sequence is CASSSGVFPLETQYF. The CDR3 DNA, read in part, is TGTGCCAGCTCTAGCGGGGTTTTCCCCCTAGAGACG. Full variable domain (rest looked up from reference TRBV19 and TRBJ2-3): DGGITQSPKYLFRKEGQNVTLSCEQNLNHDAMYWYRQDPGQGLRLIYYSQIVNDFQKGDIAEGYSVSREKKESFPLTVTSAQKNPTAFYLCASSSGVFPLETQYFGPGTRLTVL.

A remark on this clone: The read is 3 residues too short to cover the CDR3 end, so that end is filled in from the germline J gene. The V call is TRBV20-1, the J call TRBJ2-7; D perhaps matches TRBD2 (6 bases). The germline V gene encodes CDR1 DFQATT and CDR2 SNEGSKA (reference sequence). CDR3 length equals 14 residues. V lost 5 bases and J lost 2, with 16 bases in between. The CDR3 protein is CSAYYRETAYEQYF. The sequenced part of the CDR3 DNA is TGCAGTGCTTATTATCGGGAGACAGCCTACGAG.

Concerning this clone: The read ends 3 residues early relative to the CDR3; the germline J gene fills the gap. The V and J genes are TRBV19 and TRBJ1-1; 12 bases agree with TRBD1. This CDR3 has 16 residues. CDR1 is LNHDA, CDR2 SQIVND, per germline (reference sequence). Germline trimming cut 4 bases from V and 5 bases from J; bases unmatched to any gene: 8. CDR3 amino acids: CASSTAGTGGRTEAFF. The CDR3 bases that were read are TGTGCCAGTAGTACCGCCGGGACAGGGGGCCGGACTGAA.

Many counts were recorded for this clone. The read falls 3 residues short of the CDR3 end, and the missing part is taken from the germline J gene. The chain has TRBV13 and TRBJ2-1; 9 nucleotides match TRBD2. The trim removed 4 bases at V and 7 bases at J, leaving 5 bases unmatched. The CDR3 loop spans 14 amino acids. CDR1 and CDR2 (germline): PRHDT, FYEKMQ (reference sequence). The CDR3 region is CASSSGLAGNEQFF. CDR3 DNA, as far as it was read: TGTGCCAGCAGCTCGGGACTAGCAGGGAATGAG.

Comment on this clone: The CDR3 end is not reached by the read, which stops 3 residues before it; the germline J gene fills it in. The V and J genes are TRBV20-1 and TRBJ2-7, with 7 nucleotides matching TRBD1. CDR1 is DFQATT and CDR2 is SNEGSKA in the germline V gene (reference sequence). Trimming took 3 bases from V and 2 from J; bases not matched to a gene: 7. The CDR3 totals 14 residues. CDR3 DNA, as far as it was read: TGCAGTGCTAGTAAAGACAGGGTGCCCTACGAG. Translation gives CSASKDRVPYE. The whole CDR3 is CSASKDRVPYEQYF.

This clone was counted ten times or more. Coverage ceases 3 residues before the CDR3 finishes, and the germline J gene fills in the end. The chain uses TRBV7-9 and TRBJ1-2; maybe TRBD1 (6 bases). Trimming shortened V by 1 base and J by 0 bases, and 9 bases separated the two germline ends. This CDR3 has 15 residues. CDR1 and CDR2 (germline): SEHNR, FQNEAQ (reference sequence). CDR3 loop: CASSLGGGANYGYTF. Partial CDR3 DNA: TGTGCCAGCAGCTTAGGAGGGGGGGCTAACTATGGC.

Concerning this clone: The CDR3 goes on 3 residues after the read ends, and that part is filled in from the germline J gene. V and J are TRBV10-2 and TRBJ2-1; 8 bases fit TRBD2. The ends lost 0 bases at V and 4 bases at J; junction bases unmatched: 5. Germline assignment: CDR1 WSHSY and CDR2 SAAADI. The CDR3 loop spans 16 amino acids. CDR3 region: CASSESGTRLYNEQFF. CDR3 bases read: TGCGCCAGCAGTGAGTCCGGGACTAGACTATACAATGAG.

This clone has only a few counts. The CDR3 goes on 3 residues after the read ends, and that part is filled in from the germline J gene. This chain links TRBV2 with TRBJ1-3; 9 bases are a match to TRBD1. CDR1 is SNHLY and CDR2 is FYNNEI in the germline V gene. The V segment lost 0 bases and the J segment 2 bases; nucleotides outside the gene matches: 5. The CDR3 runs 17 residues. CDR3 DNA, as far as it was read: TGTGCCAGCAGTGAAGCTCTTAGGACAGGGGCTGGAAACACC. As protein: CASSEALRTGAGNT. The entire CDR3 sequence reads CASSEALRTGAGNTIYF.

On this clone: The CDR3 goes on 3 residues after the read ends, and that part is filled in from the germline J gene. This chain connects TRBV20-1 to TRBJ1-2; tentatively, D is TRBD1 (6 bases). This CDR3 comprises 14 residues. The V gene's germline CDR1 is DFQATT and CDR2 SNEGSKA (reference sequence). Trimming shortened V by 3 bases and J by 4 bases, and 15 bases separated the two germline ends. CDR3 residues: CSASYPDRPYGYTF. The part of the CDR3 DNA that was read is TGCAGTGCTAGTTACCCGGACAGACCCTATGGC.

This clone has a handful of counts. The CDR3 end lies 3 residues beyond the end of the read and is filled in from the germline J gene. The chain carries TRBV11-2 and TRBJ2-7; TRBD2 matches 9 bases. The CDR3 has 13 residues. From germline, CDR1 is SGHAT and CDR2 FQNNGV. Trimming took 11 bases from V and 4 from J; bases not matched to a gene: 9. CDR3 DNA (partial): TGTGCCGGATCTAGGCGGGGGGGGTACGAG. Translation: CAGSRRGGYE. The whole CDR3 sequence reads CAGSRRGGYEQYF. Full variable domain (outside the CDR3, taken from reference TRBV11-2 and TRBJ2-7): EAGVAQSPRYKIIEKRQSVAFWCNPISGHATLYWYQQILGQGPKLLIQFQNNGVVDDSQLPKDRFSAERLKGVDSTLKIQPAKLEDSAVYLCAGSRRGGYEQYFGPGTRLTVT.

Notes on this clone: The read falls 3 residues short of the CDR3 end, and the missing part is taken from the germline J gene. The chain has TRBV7-6 and TRBJ1-4, with 7 nucleotides matching TRBD1. The CDR3 totals 15 residues. Germline V lookup: CDR1 SGHVS, CDR2 FNYEAQ. Trimming at V came to 4 bases and at J to 6 bases, leaving 8 bases not matched to a gene. Here the CDR3 reads CASSSAGTAYEKLFF. CDR3 DNA (partial): TGTGCCAGCAGCTCCGCAGGGACAGCTTATGAAAAA.

In its sample, this clone was seen a few times. Read coverage stops 3 residues before the CDR3 terminus; the germline J gene supplies the remainder. The chain uses TRBV11-2 and TRBJ2-7; unclear D gene. The V gene's germline CDR1 is SGHAT and CDR2 FQNNGV. Trimming pared 1 base from V and 6 bases from J, leaving 10 bases between. The CDR3 contains 13 residues. CDR3 bases read: TGTGCCAGCAGCTTAGGCACGGTCTCCGAG. Protein sequence: CASSLGTVSE. The whole CDR3 is CASSLGTVSEQYF.

A word on this clone: The CDR3 goes on 3 residues after the read ends, and that part is filled in from the germline J gene. V and J are TRBV30 and TRBJ2-2; tentatively, D is TRBD1 (6 bases). Looked up from germline, CDR1 is GTSNPN and CDR2 is SVGIG (reference sequence). The CDR3 covers 12 residues. Partial CDR3 DNA: TGTGCCGGCGAGCAGGGGCTCGAAAAG. Amino acid sequence: CAGEQGLEK. The CDR3 as a whole reads CAGEQGLEKLFF.

At least ten counts were recorded for this clone. The read halts 3 residues ahead of the CDR3 end, with the missing end drawn from the germline J gene. The chain employs TRBV5-1 and TRBJ2-3, with TRBD2 matching 7 bases. V was clipped by 3 bases and J by 4 bases; unmatched bases: 11. This CDR3 is 16 amino acids long. Germline V gene lookup returns CDR1 SGHRS and CDR2 YFSETQ. CDR3 in amino acids: CASSSSGGSVADTQYF. CDR3 DNA, as far as it was read: TGCGCCAGCAGCTCGAGTGGCGGGAGTGTTGCAGATACG. Looking up the rest from reference TRBV5-1 and TRBJ2-3 gives the full variable domain: KAGVTQTPRYLIKTRGQQVTLSCSPISGHRSVSWYQQTPGQGLQFLFEYFSETQRNKGNFPGRFSGRQFSNSRSEMNVSTLELGDSALYLCASSSSGGSVADTQYFGPGTRLTVL.

This clone was found many times. Read sequence stops 3 residues before the CDR3 end, and the germline J gene provides the missing end. The chain couples TRBV13 to TRBJ1-2, with 9 positions matching TRBD1. Germline V gene lookup returns CDR1 PRHDT and CDR2 FYEKMQ (reference sequence). Trimming removed 3 bases from V and 7 bases from J; junction bases left unmatched: 6. The CDR3 length is 14 residues. The CDR3 bases that were read are TGTGCCAGCAGCTTCGGACAGGGGAAGGGTGGC. Protein: CASSFGQGKGG. The CDR3, in full, reads CASSFGQGKGGYTF. The variable domain in full, with the rest retrieved from reference TRBV13 and TRBJ1-2, is AAGVIQSPRHLIKEKRETATLKCYPIPRHDTVYWYQQGPGQDPQFLISFYEKMQSDKGSIPDRFSAQQFSDYHSELNMSSLELGDSALYFCASSFGQGKGGYTFGSGTRLTVV.

In its sample, this clone was seen many times. The CDR3 end falls 3 residues outside the read, so it is completed with the germline J gene. The rearrangement uses TRBV5-1 and TRBJ1-6, with 11 bases that match TRBD1. J was trimmed by 11 bases and V by 4 bases; bases with no gene match: 8. CDR3 size: 15 residues. Germline loops: CDR1 SGHRS, CDR2 YFSETQ. The sequenced part of the CDR3 DNA is TGCGCCAGCAGCCCAAACCGGGACAGGGGGACACCC. Translating gives CASSPNRDRGTP. The full CDR3 is CASSPNRDRGTPLHF.

Of note for this clone: The CDR3 end is not reached by the read, which stops 3 residues before it; the germline J gene fills it in. The V gene is TRBV7-9, the J gene TRBJ2-1; D remains unclear. With 8 bases removed from V and 1 base from J, the gap between germline ends came to 9 bases. Germline V gene data show CDR1 as SEHNR and CDR2 as FQNEAQ (reference sequence). The CDR3 totals 13 residues. CDR3 residues: CASRDESYNEQFF. CDR3 DNA, as far as it was read: TGTGCCAGCCGCGATGAATCCTACAATGAG.

This clone came up many times. Coverage ceases 3 residues before the CDR3 finishes, and the germline J gene fills in the end. The chain has TRBV4-1 and TRBJ2-3; TRBD2 matches 7 bases. Trimming removed 4 bases from V and 0 bases from J; junction bases left unmatched: 10. The CDR3 spans 17 residues. Germline V lookup: CDR1 MGHRA, CDR2 YSYEKL. The CDR3 loop is CASSLTRGGESTDTQYF. The DNA read from the CDR3 is TGCGCCAGCAGCCTAACACGTGGGGGGGAAAGCACAGATACG.

This clone was seen repeatedly, ten times or more. The CDR3 end falls 3 residues outside the read, so it is completed with the germline J gene. This chain links TRBV5-5 with TRBJ1-5; 7 bases agree with TRBD1. Trimming removed 3 bases from V and 4 bases from J; junction bases left unmatched: 4. Germline V lookup: CDR1 SGHKS, CDR2 YYEKEE (reference sequence). The CDR3 is 14 amino acids. The CDR3 is CASSSGTVNQPQHF. The CDR3 DNA, read in part, is TGTGCCAGCAGCTCGGGGACAGTTAATCAGCCC.

This clone came up many times. The CDR3 here is CASSSSVNTEAFF. CDR3 DNA (partial): TGTGCCAGCAGCTCGTCGGTTAACACTGAA. The chain has TRBV7-2 and TRBJ1-1; D is unresolved. The observed sequence ends 3 residues before the CDR3 terminus, with the missing tail filled in from the germline J gene. V dropped 4 bases and J dropped 2 bases, with 8 bases sitting between them. CDR3 length equals 13 residues. Germline-derived CDR1 and CDR2 are SGHTA and FQGNSA.

This clone was counted many times. The CDR3 extends 3 residues past the end of the read, so its final part is completed from the germline J gene. The chain employs TRBV19 and TRBJ2-1; 14 bases agree with TRBD2. This CDR3 comprises 17 residues. The V segment lost 10 bases and the J segment 4 bases; nucleotides outside the gene matches: 12. Germline lookup yields CDR1 LNHDA and CDR2 SQIVND (reference sequence). The sequenced CDR3 bases are TGTGCCACAAAGGGGACTAGCGGGGGTTTCAGGTACAATGAG. It encodes CATKGTSGGFRYNE. The entire CDR3 is CATKGTSGGFRYNEQFF.